This T cell receptor (beta chain) was captured in a study of shared clonotypes between healthy human individuals. Study results and caveats: Naive subsets generally had larger estimated richness than memory subsets.

Clones were read by immunoSEQ multiplex PCR, and TCRdb kept only the in-frame ones, dropping some. Counted here are over a million clones, about 76% occurring once; the ten biggest clones make up less than 1.5%. Germline lookup yields CDR1 LNHDA and CDR2 SQIVND (reference sequence). The CDR3 runs to 16 residues. V lost 4 bases and J 6 bases, leaving 19 bases between the germline ends. As regards this clone: Its specificity is unknown.

J is TRBJ2-1 and V is TRBV19; either TRBD1 or TRBD2 may supply D (5 bases each). The source is a young man in good health. The material sequenced was memory CD4+ T cells sorted from blood. Subset given: CD45RA-negative fraction. The CDR3 reads CASSTRDLRDLNEQFF. CDR3 nucleotides: TGTGCCAGTAGTACCCGGGACCTAAGGGACCTCAATGAGCAGTTCTTC.